What follows are 17 T cell receptor beta chains derived from one specimen sequenced in a study of CD8 T cells in Susac syndrome. Reverse transcription of about 0.45 to 1 ug RNA was carried out with random hexamers. TCRdb independently ran MiXCR on the immunoSEQ multiplex PCR reads; one entry per CDR3 protein. The sample has about 130,000 distinct CDR3 sequences, more than 90% seen once. What was sequenced was CD4+ T cells from PBMCs. These receptors were collected from a human donor in good health.

The rearrangement links TRBV7-2 to TRBJ2-1; 8 bases agree with TRBD1. J gave up 12 bases and V 5 bases, and 6 bases lay outside the gene matches. CDR3 length: 12 amino acids. Germline loops: CDR1 SGHTA, CDR2 FQGNSA. The DNA for the CDR3 is TGTGCCAGCAGCCGACAGGGGCGCGGGCAGTTCTTC. Its protein is CASSRQGRGQFF. Variable domain in full (rest from reference TRBV7-2 and TRBJ2-1): GAGVSQSPSNKVTEKGKDVELRCDPISGHTALYWYRQSLGQGLEFLIYFQGNSAPDKSGLPSDRFSAERTGGSVSTLTIQRTQQEDSAVYLCASSRQGRGQFFGPGTRLTVL.

V gene TRBV20-1 combines with J gene TRBJ2-5; D call uncertain. The CDR3 covers 14 residues. Trimming cost V 6 bases and J 1 base, with 15 bases left between them. CDR1 DFQATT and CDR2 SNEGSKA come from the germline V gene (reference sequence). CDR3 bases: TGCAGTGCCCTAAGGGCAGGCCTCCAAGAGACCCAGTACTTC. It is translated as CSALRAGLQETQYF.

The CDR3 nucleotides read TGTGCCAGCAGCCCCCCGGCAGTTACGGAGACCCAGTACTTC. Protein: CASSPPAVTETQYF. V gene TRBV3-1 combines with J gene TRBJ2-5; D gene ambiguous. Trimming stripped 4 bases from V and 5 bases from J, with 14 bases between. Germline CDR1 LGHDT, CDR2 YNNKEL (reference sequence). The CDR3 runs to 14 residues.

This rearrangement joins TRBV7-2 to TRBJ2-5, with D possibly TRBD2 on 6 matching bases. Trimming shortened V by 5 bases and J by 5 bases, and 18 bases separated the two germline ends. The CDR3 contains 15 residues. The germline V gene has CDR1 SGHTA and CDR2 FQGNSA. Here the CDR3 reads CASSPPGVDRETQYF. The DNA of the CDR3 is TGTGCCAGCAGCCCCCCGGGGGTCGATAGGGAGACCCAGTACTTC.

The chain has TRBV29-1 and TRBJ1-2; weak D call: TRBD1 (5 bases). The V gene lost 4 bases and the J gene lost 7 bases, with 13 bases spanning the gap. Germline V gives CDR1 SQVTM, CDR2 ANQGSEA. This CDR3 is 12 amino acids long. CDR3 loop: CSVVPGGTGYTF. The DNA for the CDR3 is TGCAGCGTTGTCCCGGGAGGGACTGGCTACACCTTC.

This chain uses TRBV6-6 with TRBJ2-3, with D perhaps TRBD1 (5 bases). Germline assignment: CDR1 MNHNY and CDR2 SVGAGI (reference sequence). V shed 6 bases and J shed 4 bases, with 11 bases lying between them. The length of the CDR3 is 13 residues. As DNA, the CDR3 is TGTGCCAGCAGGCCGCTGGGGCCAGATACGCAGTATTTT. It translates to CASRPLGPDTQYF.

This chain uses TRBV20-1 with TRBJ2-2; D gene ambiguous. Germline CDR1 DFQATT, CDR2 SNEGSKA (reference sequence). The CDR3 is 14 amino acids. V lost 3 bases, J lost 10 bases, and 18 bases lay in between. CDR3 protein: CSARPAAPRPELFF. CDR3 sequence (DNA): TGCAGTGCTAGGCCCGCGGCACCCCGGCCGGAGCTGTTTTTT.

The chain combines TRBV20-1 with TRBJ2-7, with no clear D. CDR3 length equals 12 residues. Germline lookup yields CDR1 DFQATT and CDR2 SNEGSKA (reference sequence). Between the trimmed V and J ends, which lost 3 bases and 5 bases, there was a span of 11 bases. The CDR3 protein is CSARDRADEQYF. The CDR3 coding sequence is TGCAGTGCTAGGGACCGGGCGGACGAGCAGTACTTC.

The chain carries TRBV20-1 and TRBJ2-2, with D perhaps TRBD2 (6 bases). The CDR3 runs 15 residues. The V gene lost 1 base and the J gene lost 6 bases, with 15 bases spanning the gap. The V gene's germline CDR1 is DFQATT and CDR2 SNEGSKA (reference sequence). CDR3 amino acids: CSARAGLAPPGELFF. The CDR3 DNA sequence: TGCAGTGCTAGAGCGGGGCTAGCGCCGCCCGGGGAGCTGTTTTTT.

The rearrangement uses TRBV6-5 and TRBJ1-5, with 7 bases matching TRBD1. The CDR3 spans 13 residues. V shed 6 bases and J 7 bases; nucleotides not matched to a gene: 6. CDR1 is MNHEY, CDR2 SVGAGI, per germline. CDR3 sequence: CASSGQQGQPQHF. The CDR3 coding sequence is TGTGCCAGCAGCGGGCAACAGGGGCAGCCCCAGCATTTT.

This clonotype was detected once. This rearrangement joins TRBV3-1 to TRBJ1-5; 10 nucleotides agree with TRBD1. Germline trimming cut 1 base from V and 3 bases from J; bases unmatched to any gene: 3. Germline assignment: CDR1 LGHDT and CDR2 YNNKEL (reference sequence). This CDR3 is 16 amino acids long. CDR3: CASSQAGTGDNQPQHF. The CDR3 DNA reads as TGTGCCAGCAGCCAAGCCGGGACAGGGGACAATCAGCCCCAGCATTTT.

CDR3 residues: CSVAQVSSYEQYF. In DNA form, the CDR3 reads TGCAGCGTTGCACAGGTTAGCTCCTACGAGCAGTACTTC. The rearrangement joins TRBV29-1 to TRBJ2-7; tentatively, D is TRBD1 (5 bases). The ends were cut back, 4 bases at V and 0 bases at J, with 10 bases in the middle. Germline loops: CDR1 SQVTM, CDR2 ANQGSEA. The CDR3 sequence is 13 residues long.

This clonotype was counted a single time. The V gene is TRBV7-2, the J gene TRBJ2-1; 8 nucleotides align to TRBD1. This CDR3 comprises 15 residues. Looked up from germline, CDR1 is SGHTA and CDR2 is FQGNSA. V lost 5 bases and J lost 4; bases outside the gene matches: 7. CDR3 sequence: CASSKGTGPYNEQFF. The CDR3 DNA reads as TGTGCCAGCAGCAAGGGGACAGGCCCTTACAATGAGCAGTTCTTC. Supplemented by reference TRBV7-2 and TRBJ2-1, the full variable domain reads GAGVSQSPSNKVTEKGKDVELRCDPISGHTALYWYRQSLGQGLEFLIYFQGNSAPDKSGLPSDRFSAERTGGSVSTLTIQRTQQEDSAVYLCASSKGTGPYNEQFFGPGTRLTVL.

This clonotype appeared a single time. The chain has TRBV28 and TRBJ2-2; D is ambiguous. Germline lookup yields CDR1 MDHEN and CDR2 SYDVKM. The CDR3 spans 15 residues. V was shortened by 2 bases and J by 3 bases, with 10 bases between the two germline ends. CDR3 residues: CASSLQMPDTGELFF. The CDR3 DNA reads TGTGCCAGCAGTTTACAAATGCCTGACACCGGGGAGCTGTTTTTT.

The CDR3 DNA sequence: TGTGCCAGCAATGGGGGGCAAGCTTCAGGAAACACCATATATTTT. Translation gives CASNGGQASGNTIYF. The rearrangement links TRBV25-1 to TRBJ1-3; weak D call: TRBD1 (6 bases). This CDR3 has 15 residues. V dropped 7 bases and J dropped 4 bases, with 17 bases sitting between them. Per the germline V gene, CDR1 is MGHDK and CDR2 is SYGVNS.

This chain uses TRBV18 with TRBJ1-5, with D uncertain. The CDR3 is 14 amino acids. The V gene's germline CDR1 is KGHSH and CDR2 LQKENI. Trimming removed 2 bases from V and 3 bases from J, with 8 bases in between. This CDR3 is CASSPSSVNQPQHF. In DNA, the CDR3 is TGTGCCAGCTCACCATCCTCGGTCAATCAGCCCCAGCATTTT.

The rearrangement joins TRBV4-1 to TRBJ2-7; the D gene is possibly TRBD2 (7 bases). Germline CDR1 MGHRA, CDR2 YSYEKL. CDR3 length: 17 residues. Trimming removed 1 base from V and 2 bases from J, with 18 bases in between. The chain's CDR3 is CASSQVQGGSGTYEQYF. The CDR3 nucleotides read TGCGCCAGCAGCCAAGTACAAGGGGGAAGCGGGACCTACGAGCAGTACTTC.